This entry is about one TCR beta chain. Its target is not known. Time point: blood 4 weeks post-SBRT, at nephrectomy. Treatment in this sample: 15 Gy SBRT to primary tumor, nephrectomy 4 weeks later. Nephrectomy followed 15 Gy stereotactic body radiation by 4 weeks. Clear cell pathology was present in this patient's renal cell carcinoma. The data derive from a study of radiation and T cells in renal cell carcinoma. Study-level findings and limits: From baseline, blood top tumor clonotypes peaked at 2 weeks post-radiation. Without pretreatment biopsies, baseline tumor clonotype presence was undetermined.

The protocol was immunoSEQ multiplex PCR, while the TCRdb copy is restricted to in-frame clones and leaves out a portion. The table includes over 85,000 clones, about 85% detected once. The source of this sequence is a man between 50 and 59 years old with renal cell carcinoma. Material: blood, obtained from a patient whose treatment included radiotherapy and nephrectomy.

For the CDR3, the DNA is TGTGCCAGCAGAAGTCCAGGTCGGGATACGCAGTATTTT. Protein sequence: CASRSPGRDTQYF. The chain recombines TRBV2 with TRBJ2-3; D not resolved. Germline V CDR1 and CDR2: SNHLY, FYNNEI. The V end lost 6 bases, the J end lost 6 bases, and 13 bases lay between the germline ends. The CDR3 totals 13 residues.